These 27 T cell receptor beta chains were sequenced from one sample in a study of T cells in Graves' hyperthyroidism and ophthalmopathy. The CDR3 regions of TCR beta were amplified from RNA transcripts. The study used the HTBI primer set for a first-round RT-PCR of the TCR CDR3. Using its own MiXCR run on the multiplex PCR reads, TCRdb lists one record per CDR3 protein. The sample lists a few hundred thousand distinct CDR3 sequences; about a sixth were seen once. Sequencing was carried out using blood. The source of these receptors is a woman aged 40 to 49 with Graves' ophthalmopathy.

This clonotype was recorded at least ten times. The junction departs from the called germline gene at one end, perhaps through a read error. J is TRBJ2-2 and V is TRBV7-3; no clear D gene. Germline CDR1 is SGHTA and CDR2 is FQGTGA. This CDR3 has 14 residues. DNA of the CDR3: TGCGCCAGCAGCTTGTCAGGGAACACCGGGGAGCTGTTTTTT. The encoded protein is CASSLSGNTGELFF.

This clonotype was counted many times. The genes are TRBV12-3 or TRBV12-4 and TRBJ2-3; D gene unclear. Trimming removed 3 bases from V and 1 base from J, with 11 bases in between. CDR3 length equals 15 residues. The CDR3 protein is CASSFDVGRTDTQYF. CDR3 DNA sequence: TGTGCCAGCAGTTTTGATGTGGGCCGCACAGATACGCAGTATTTT.

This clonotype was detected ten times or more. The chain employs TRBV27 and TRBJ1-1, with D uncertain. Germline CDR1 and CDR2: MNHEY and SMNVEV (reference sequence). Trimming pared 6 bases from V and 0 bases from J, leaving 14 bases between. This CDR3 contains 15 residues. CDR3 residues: CASRRRELMNTEAFF. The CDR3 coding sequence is TGTGCCAGCAGGCGGAGGGAACTTATGAACACTGAAGCTTTCTTT.

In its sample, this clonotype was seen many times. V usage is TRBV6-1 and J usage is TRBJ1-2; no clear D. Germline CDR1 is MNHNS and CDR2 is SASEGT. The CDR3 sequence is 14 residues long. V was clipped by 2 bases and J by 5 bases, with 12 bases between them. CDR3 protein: CASSEFEGGYGYTF. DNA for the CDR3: TGTGCCAGCAGTGAATTTGAGGGAGGGTATGGCTACACCTTC.

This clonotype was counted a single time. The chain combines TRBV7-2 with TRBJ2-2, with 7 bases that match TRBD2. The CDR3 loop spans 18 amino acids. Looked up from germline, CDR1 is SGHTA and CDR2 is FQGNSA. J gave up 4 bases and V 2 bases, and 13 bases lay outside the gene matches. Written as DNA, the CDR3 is TGTGCCAGCAGCTTATTCAGAGTTGGAGCGGGAAGCACCGGGGAGCTGTTTTTT. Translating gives CASSLFRVGAGSTGELFF.

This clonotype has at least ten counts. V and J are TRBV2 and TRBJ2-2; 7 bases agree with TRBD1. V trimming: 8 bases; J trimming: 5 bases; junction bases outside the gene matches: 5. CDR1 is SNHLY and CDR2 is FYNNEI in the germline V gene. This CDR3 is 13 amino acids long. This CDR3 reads CASQGQLTGELFF. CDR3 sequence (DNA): TGTGCCAGCCAGGGACAGCTAACCGGGGAGCTGTTTTTT.

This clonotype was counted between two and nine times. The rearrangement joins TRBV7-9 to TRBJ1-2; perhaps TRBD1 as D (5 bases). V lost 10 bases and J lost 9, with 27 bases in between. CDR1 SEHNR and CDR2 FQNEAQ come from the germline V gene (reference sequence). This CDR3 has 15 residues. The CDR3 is CATTEGTIMALSYTF. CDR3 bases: TGTGCCACGACTGAGGGGACGATTATGGCATTAAGCTACACCTTC.

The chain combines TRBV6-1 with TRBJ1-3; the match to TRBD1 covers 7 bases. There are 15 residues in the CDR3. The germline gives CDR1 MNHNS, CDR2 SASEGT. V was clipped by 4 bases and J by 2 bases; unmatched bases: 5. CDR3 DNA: TGTGCCAGCAGTGCAGGGGGAAGAACTGGAAACACCATATATTTT. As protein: CASSAGGRTGNTIYF.

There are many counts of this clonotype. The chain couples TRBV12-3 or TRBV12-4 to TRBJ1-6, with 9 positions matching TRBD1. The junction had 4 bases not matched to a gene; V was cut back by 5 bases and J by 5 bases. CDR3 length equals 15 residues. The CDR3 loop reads CASSPGTGHNSPLHF. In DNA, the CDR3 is TGTGCCAGCAGTCCCGGGACAGGGCATAATTCACCCCTCCACTTT.

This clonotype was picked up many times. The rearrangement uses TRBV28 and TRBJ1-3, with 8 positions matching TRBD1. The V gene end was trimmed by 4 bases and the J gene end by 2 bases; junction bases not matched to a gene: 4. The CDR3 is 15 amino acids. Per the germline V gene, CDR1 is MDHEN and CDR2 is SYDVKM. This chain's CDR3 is CASSWGTGAGNTIYF. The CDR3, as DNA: TGTGCCAGCAGTTGGGGGACAGGTGCTGGAAACACCATATATTTT.

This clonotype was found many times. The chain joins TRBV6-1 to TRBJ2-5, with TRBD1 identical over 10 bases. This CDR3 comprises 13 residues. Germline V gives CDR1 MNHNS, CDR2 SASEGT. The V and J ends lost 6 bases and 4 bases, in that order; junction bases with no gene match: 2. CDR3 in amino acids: CASRTGGRETQYF. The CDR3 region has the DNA TGTGCCAGCAGGACAGGGGGCCGAGAGACCCAGTACTTC.

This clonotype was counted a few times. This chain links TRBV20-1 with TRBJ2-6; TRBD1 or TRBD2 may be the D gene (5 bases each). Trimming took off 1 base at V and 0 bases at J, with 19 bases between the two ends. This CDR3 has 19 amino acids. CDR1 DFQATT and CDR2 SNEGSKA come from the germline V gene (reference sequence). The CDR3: CSARVPGAPPRSGANVLTF. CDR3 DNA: TGCAGTGCTAGAGTCCCCGGGGCCCCACCGCGCTCTGGGGCCAACGTCCTGACTTTC.

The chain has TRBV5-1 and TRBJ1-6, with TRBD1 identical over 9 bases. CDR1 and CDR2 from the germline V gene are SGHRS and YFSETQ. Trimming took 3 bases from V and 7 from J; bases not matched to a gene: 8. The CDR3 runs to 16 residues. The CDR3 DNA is TGCGCCAGCAGCTCCCGTGCCGGGACAGGGAATTCACCCCTCCACTTT. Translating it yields CASSSRAGTGNSPLHF.

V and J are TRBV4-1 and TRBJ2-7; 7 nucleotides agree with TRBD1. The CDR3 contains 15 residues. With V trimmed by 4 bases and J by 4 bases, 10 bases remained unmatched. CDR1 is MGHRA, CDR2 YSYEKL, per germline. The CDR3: CASSRPDRAFYEQYF. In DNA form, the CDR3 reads TGCGCCAGCAGCCGGCCCGACAGGGCTTTTTACGAGCAGTACTTC.

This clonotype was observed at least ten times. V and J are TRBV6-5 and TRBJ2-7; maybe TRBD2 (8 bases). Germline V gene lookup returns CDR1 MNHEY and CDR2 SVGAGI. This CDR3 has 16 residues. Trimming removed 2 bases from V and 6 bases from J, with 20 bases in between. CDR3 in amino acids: CASSYGTAGAWGEQYF. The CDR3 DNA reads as TGTGCCAGCAGTTACGGGACAGCGGGGGCTTGGGGCGAGCAGTACTTC.

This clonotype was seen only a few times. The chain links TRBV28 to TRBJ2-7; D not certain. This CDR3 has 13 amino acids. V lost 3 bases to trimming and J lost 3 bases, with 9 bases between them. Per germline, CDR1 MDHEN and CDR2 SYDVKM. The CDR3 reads CASSLLDNYEQYF. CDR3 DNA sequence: TGTGCCAGCAGTTTGTTAGACAACTACGAGCAGTACTTC.

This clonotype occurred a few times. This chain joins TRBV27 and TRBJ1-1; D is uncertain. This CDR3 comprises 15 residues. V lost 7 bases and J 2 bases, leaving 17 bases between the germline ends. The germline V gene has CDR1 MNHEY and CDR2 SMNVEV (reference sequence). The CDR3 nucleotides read TGTGCCAGCACCCAGTCTGGGCACTTTAACACTGAAGCTTTCTTT. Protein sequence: CASTQSGHFNTEAFF.

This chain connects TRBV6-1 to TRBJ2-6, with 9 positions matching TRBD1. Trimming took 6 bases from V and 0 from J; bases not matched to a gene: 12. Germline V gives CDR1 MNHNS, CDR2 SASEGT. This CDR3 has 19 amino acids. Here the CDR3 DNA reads TGTGCCAGCAGCCCGACTCCGGGACAGGGTCCCTCTGGGGCCAACGTCCTGACTTTC. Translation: CASSPTPGQGPSGANVLTF.

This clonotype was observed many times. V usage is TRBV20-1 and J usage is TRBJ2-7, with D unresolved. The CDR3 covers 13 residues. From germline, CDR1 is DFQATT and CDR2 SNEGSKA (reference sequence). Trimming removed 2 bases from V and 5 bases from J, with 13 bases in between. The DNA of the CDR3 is TGCAGTGCTAGAACCTTCGACGCCCACGAGCAGTACTTC. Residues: CSARTFDAHEQYF.

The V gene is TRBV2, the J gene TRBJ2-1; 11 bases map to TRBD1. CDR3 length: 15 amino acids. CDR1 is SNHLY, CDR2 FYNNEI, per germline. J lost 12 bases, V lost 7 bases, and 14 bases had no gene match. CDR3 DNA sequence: TGTGCCAGCACCAGTCCCGGGACAGGGGGTGATGGGCAGTTCTTC. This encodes CASTSPGTGGDGQFF.

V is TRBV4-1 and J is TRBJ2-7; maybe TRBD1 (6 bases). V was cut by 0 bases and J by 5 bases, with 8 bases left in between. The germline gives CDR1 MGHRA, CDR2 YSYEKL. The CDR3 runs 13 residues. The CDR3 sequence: CASSQDRGNEQYF. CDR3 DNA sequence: TGCGCCAGCAGCCAAGACAGGGGCAACGAGCAGTACTTC.

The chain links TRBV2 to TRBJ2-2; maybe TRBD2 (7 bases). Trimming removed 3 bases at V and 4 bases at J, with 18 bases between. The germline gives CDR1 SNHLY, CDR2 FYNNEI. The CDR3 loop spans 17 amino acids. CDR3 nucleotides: TGTGCCAGCAGTGAGGGTCTTGCGGGGGACATCACCGGGGAGCTGTTTTTT. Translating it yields CASSEGLAGDITGELFF.

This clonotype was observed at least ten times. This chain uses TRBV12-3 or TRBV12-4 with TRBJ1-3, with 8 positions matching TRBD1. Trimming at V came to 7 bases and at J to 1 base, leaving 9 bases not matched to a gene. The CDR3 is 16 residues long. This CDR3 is CASTRRQGISGNTIYF. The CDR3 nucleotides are TGTGCCAGCACACGGAGACAGGGGATATCTGGAAACACCATATATTTT.

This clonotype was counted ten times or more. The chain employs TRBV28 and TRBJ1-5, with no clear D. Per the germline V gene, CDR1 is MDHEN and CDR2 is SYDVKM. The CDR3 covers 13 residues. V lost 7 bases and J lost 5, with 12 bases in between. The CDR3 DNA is TGTGCCAGCACCTACGGACCTTATCAGCCCCAGCATTTT. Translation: CASTYGPYQPQHF.

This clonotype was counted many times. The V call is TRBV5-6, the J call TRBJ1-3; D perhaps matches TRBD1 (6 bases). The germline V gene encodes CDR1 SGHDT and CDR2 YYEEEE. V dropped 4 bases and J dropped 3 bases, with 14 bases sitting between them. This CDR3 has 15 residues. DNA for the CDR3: TGTGCCAGCAGCGCACAGGGTCGCGATGGAAACACCATATATTTT. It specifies CASSAQGRDGNTIYF.

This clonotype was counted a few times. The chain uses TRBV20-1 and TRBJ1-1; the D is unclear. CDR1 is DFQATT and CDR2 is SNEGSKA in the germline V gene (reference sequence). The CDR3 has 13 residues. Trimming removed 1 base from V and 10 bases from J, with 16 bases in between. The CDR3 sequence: CSARGGVATVAFF. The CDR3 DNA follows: TGCAGTGCTAGAGGTGGGGTTGCTACCGTAGCTTTCTTT.

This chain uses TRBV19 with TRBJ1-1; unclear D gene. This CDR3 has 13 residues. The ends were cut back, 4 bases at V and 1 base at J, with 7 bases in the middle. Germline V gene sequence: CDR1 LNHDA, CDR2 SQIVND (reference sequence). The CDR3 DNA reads TGTGCCAGTAGTACTAAGCGGAACACTGAAGCTTTCTTT. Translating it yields CASSTKRNTEAFF. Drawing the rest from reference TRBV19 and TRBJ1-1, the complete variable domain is DGGITQSPKYLFRKEGQNVTLSCEQNLNHDAMYWYRQDPGQGLRLIYYSQIVNDFQKGDIAEGYSVSREKKESFPLTVTSAQKNPTAFYLCASSTKRNTEAFFGQGTRLTVV.